A selection of T cell receptor beta chains follows, all from one sample in a study of blood T cell repertoires in COVID-19. Only in-frame clones appear in the TCRdb table, and some are missing; sequencing was by immunoSEQ multiplex PCR. The sample consists of about 130,000 clones, approximately 84% of them appearing once. The sequenced sample was peripheral blood. These receptor sequences come from a woman aged 30 to 39 who had recovered from COVID-19. Each CDR3 is given with its conserved first and last residue. Fields, in order: CDR3 protein, CDR3 DNA, V gene, J gene, clone size, D gene. D genes are given only for firm matches. Expanded clones get a size class; other rows say once, few or many, or leave the size out.

CASSLLDRAYEQYF,TGTGCCAGCTCACTTCTCGACAGGGCCTACGAGCAGTACTTC,TRBV18,TRBJ2-7,.,TRBD1
CASSIGWGQGAATEAFF,TGTGCCAGCAGCATTGGATGGGGACAGGGGGCGGCCACTGAAGCTTTCTTT,TRBV9,TRBJ1-1,.,TRBD1
CASSPGTKINSYEQYF,TGTGCCAGCAGCCCCGGGACAAAGATTAACTCCTACGAGCAGTACTTC,TRBV6-6,TRBJ2-7,.,.
CASSSTDSNQPQHF,TGTGCCAGCAGTTCTACAGATAGCAATCAGCCCCAGCATTTT,TRBV27,TRBJ1-5,.,.
CASSLLVSGKPYEQYF,TGTGCCAGCAGTTTACTCGTTAGCGGGAAACCCTACGAGCAGTACTTC,TRBV6-5,TRBJ2-7,.,TRBD2
CASSLNAGRLDTQYF,TGTGCCAGCAGCTTAAACGCAGGGAGGTTAGATACGCAGTATTTT,TRBV7-3,TRBJ2-3,few,.
CAWSPGTGDDGYTF,TGTGCCTGGAGTCCAGGGACAGGGGATGATGGCTACACCTTC,TRBV30,TRBJ1-2,.,TRBD1
CASSYSGFYEQYF,TGTGCCAGCAGTTACTCCGGGTTCTACGAGCAGTACTTC,TRBV6-5,TRBJ2-7,many,.
CASSSNPTGYGYTF,TGTGCCAGCAGCTCGAACCCCACAGGGTATGGCTACACCTTC,TRBV27,TRBJ1-2,once,.
CASSLVGGHTGELFF,TGTGCCAGCAGCTTAGTGGGAGGGCACACCGGGGAGCTGTTTTTT,TRBV7-9,TRBJ2-2,.,TRBD2
CASSGGTGAEETQYF,TGCGCCAGCAGCGGGGGCACAGGGGCGGAAGAGACCCAGTACTTC,TRBV5-1,TRBJ2-5,.,TRBD1
CASSIGPGYEQYF,TGTGCCAGTAGTATAGGTCCCGGCTACGAGCAGTACTTC,TRBV19,TRBJ2-7,.,.
CASSVDRGINEQYF,TGTGCCAGCTCAGTGGACAGGGGTATCAACGAGCAGTACTTC,TRBV18,TRBJ2-7,.,TRBD1
CASRSIGTGAGNYGYTF,TGCGCCAGCAGAAGCATCGGGACAGGGGCAGGGAACTATGGCTACACCTTC,TRBV4-1,TRBJ1-2,once,TRBD1
CASSQGTGIRETQYF,TGTGCCAGCAGCCAAGGGACAGGGATCAGAGAGACCCAGTACTTC,TRBV9,TRBJ2-5,.,TRBD1
CASRRGPAEKLFF,TGTGCCAGCAGACGCGGGCCAGCCGAAAAACTGTTTTTT,TRBV12-3/TRBV12-4,TRBJ1-4,once,.
CASSTTGFGETQYF,TGTGCCAGTAGTACGACAGGGTTCGGGGAGACCCAGTACTTC,TRBV19,TRBJ2-5,.,TRBD1
CASFGRADTEAFF,TGTGCCAGTTTCGGGAGGGCGGACACTGAAGCTTTCTTT,TRBV19,TRBJ1-1,.,.
CASSDNREETQYF,TGTGCCAGCAGTGATAACCGGGAGGAGACCCAGTACTTC,TRBV2,TRBJ2-5,.,.
CSVVSVAEQFF,TGCAGCGTTGTCTCTGTGGCTGAGCAGTTCTTC,TRBV29-1,TRBJ2-1,medium-sized,.
CASTRGQGGEQYF,TGTGCCAGCACCCGGGGACAGGGTGGCGAGCAGTACTTC,TRBV6-5,TRBJ2-7,.,TRBD1
CASSITQGQPGNQPQHF,TGTGCCAGTAGTATAACCCAGGGACAGCCCGGCAATCAGCCCCAGCATTTT,TRBV19,TRBJ1-5,.,TRBD1